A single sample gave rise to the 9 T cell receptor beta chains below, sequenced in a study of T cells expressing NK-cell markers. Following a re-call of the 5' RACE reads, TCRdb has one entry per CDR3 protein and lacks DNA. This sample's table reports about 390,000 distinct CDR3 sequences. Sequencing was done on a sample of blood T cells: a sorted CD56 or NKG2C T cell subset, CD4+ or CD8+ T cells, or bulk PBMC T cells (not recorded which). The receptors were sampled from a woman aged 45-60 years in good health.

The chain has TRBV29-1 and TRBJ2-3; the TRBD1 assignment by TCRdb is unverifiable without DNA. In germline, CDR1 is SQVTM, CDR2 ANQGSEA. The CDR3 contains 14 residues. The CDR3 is CSVETGINTDTQYF.

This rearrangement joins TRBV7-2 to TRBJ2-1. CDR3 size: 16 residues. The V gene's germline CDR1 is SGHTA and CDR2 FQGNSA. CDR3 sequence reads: CASSLMITVSYNEQFF.

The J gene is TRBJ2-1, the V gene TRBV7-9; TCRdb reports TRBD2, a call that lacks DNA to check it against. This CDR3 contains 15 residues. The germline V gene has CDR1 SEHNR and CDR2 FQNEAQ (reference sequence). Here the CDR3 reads CASSSRTSGKYEQFF.

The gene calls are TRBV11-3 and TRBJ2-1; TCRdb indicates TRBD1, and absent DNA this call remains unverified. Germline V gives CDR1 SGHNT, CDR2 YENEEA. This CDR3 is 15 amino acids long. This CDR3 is CASSLKTGPYNEQFF.

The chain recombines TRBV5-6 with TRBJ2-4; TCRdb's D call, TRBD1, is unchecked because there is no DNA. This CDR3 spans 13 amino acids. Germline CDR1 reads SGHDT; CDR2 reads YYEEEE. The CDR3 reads CASSFRDVVTQYF.

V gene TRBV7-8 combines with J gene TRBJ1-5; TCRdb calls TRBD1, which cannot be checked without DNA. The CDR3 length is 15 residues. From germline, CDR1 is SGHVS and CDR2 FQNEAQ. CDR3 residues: CASSLNARGNQPQHF.

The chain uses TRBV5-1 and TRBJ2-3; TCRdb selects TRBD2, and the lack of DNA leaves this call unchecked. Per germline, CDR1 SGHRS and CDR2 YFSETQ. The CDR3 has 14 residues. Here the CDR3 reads CASRTSGRPDTQYF.

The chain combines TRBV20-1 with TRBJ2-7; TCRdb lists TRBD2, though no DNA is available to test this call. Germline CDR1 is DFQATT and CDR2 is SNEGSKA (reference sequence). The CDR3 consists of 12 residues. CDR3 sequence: CSVTSGSYEQYF.

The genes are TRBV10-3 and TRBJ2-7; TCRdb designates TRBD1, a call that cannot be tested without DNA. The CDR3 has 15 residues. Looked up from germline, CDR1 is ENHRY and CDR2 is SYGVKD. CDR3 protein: CAIKGAGGQDYEQYF.